This section outlines one T cell receptor (beta chain) sequence together with its context. Trimming removed 6 bases at V and 4 bases at J, with 12 bases between. Germline CDR1 LNHDA, CDR2 SQIVND (reference sequence). The CDR3 runs 13 residues. The data were taken from a study of PD-L1 blockade in urothelial cancer. TCRdb keeps only in-frame clones here, not all; method: immunoSEQ multiplex PCR. Altogether some 100,000 clones are present, about nine tenths being singletons, with the ten largest covering over 0.8%. V gene TRBV19 combines with J gene TRBJ1-2, with unresolved D. The clonotype originates from a woman older than 75 with urothelial cancer. Sequenced material: PBMCs, taken around atezolizumab (anti-PD-L1) treatment. CDR3 loop: CASRTGGGYGYTF. DNA of the CDR3: TGTGCCAGTAGGACCGGTGGAGGCTATGGCTACACCTTC.